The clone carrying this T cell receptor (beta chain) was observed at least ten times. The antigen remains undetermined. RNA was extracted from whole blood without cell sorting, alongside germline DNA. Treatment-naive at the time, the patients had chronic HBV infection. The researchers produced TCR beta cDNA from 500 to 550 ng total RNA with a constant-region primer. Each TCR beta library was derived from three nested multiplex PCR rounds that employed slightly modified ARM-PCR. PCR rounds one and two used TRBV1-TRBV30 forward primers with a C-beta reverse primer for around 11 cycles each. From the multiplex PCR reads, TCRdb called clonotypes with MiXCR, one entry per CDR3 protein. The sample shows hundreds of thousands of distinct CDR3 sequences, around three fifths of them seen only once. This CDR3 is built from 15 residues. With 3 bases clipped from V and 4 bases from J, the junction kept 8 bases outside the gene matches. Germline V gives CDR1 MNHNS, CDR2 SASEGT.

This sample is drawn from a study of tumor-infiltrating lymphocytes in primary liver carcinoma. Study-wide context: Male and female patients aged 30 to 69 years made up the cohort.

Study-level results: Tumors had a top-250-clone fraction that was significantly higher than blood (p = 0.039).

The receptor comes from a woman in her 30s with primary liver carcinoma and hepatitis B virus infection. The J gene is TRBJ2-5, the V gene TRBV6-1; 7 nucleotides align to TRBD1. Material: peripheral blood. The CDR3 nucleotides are TGTGCCAGCAGTGACCGGGGACAGCCAACAGAGACCCAGTACTTC. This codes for CASSDRGQPTETQYF.